This paragraph covers one T cell receptor (beta chain) sequence. Measured with immunoSEQ multiplex PCR; TCRdb has only the in-frame clones, and not every one. The sample carries about 5,000 clones, 64% recorded once. The CDR3 is 15 amino acids. Germline V gene data show CDR1 as MDHEN and CDR2 as SYDVKM. Trimming at V came to 9 bases and at J to 1 base, leaving 10 bases not matched to a gene. The entry originates in a study of early stage breast cancer tumors. Study as a whole: Of fewer than 20 invasive breast tumors, about a dozen were hormone receptor-positive, HER2-negative.

The chain recombines TRBV28 with TRBJ1-2, with 8 bases lining up with TRBD1. The clonotype comes from a person aged 45-60 years with breast cancer. Sequenced: breast tumor tissue. The CDR3 protein is CASTQGTGFNYGYTF. CDR3 bases: TGTGCCAGTACACAAGGGACAGGCTTTAACTATGGCTACACCTTC.